Shown below are 18 T cell receptor beta chains from a single sample sequenced in a study of regulatory T cells in long-lasting Graves disease. Specified time point: newly diagnosed GD, antithyroid drugs for less than 3 months. The TCR library was made from RNA extracted from PBMCs. Arm-PCR of CDR3 regions with iRepertoire HTBI primers generated TCR beta libraries. TCRdb independently ran MiXCR on the multiplex PCR reads; one entry per CDR3 protein. The sample has 530,000 or so distinct CDR3 sequences; roughly 16% are singletons. This same sample was also taken into another study, of T cells in Graves' hyperthyroidism and ophthalmopathy.

This material consisted of peripheral blood mononuclear cells (PBMCs), taken at new diagnosis, from a patient treated with antithyroid drugs. Source of these receptors: a man between 18 and 29 years old with Graves disease.

This clonotype was detected ten times or more. The chain links TRBV5-1 to TRBJ2-7; no definite D call. This CDR3 is 13 amino acids long. The germline V gene encodes CDR1 SGHRS and CDR2 YFSETQ. V shed 3 bases and J shed 6 bases, with 13 bases lying between them. Written as DNA, the CDR3 is TGCGCCAGCAGCTCCGACCCCCAAGGCGAGCAGTACTTC. Translating it yields CASSSDPQGEQYF.

Concerning this clonotype itself: A much larger clone differs from this one at a single base, so this may be a read error. V gene TRBV12-3 or TRBV12-4 combines with J gene TRBJ2-3; D call uncertain. The CDR3 length is 14 residues. The DNA for the CDR3 is TGTGCCAGCATTTCAAGCGATAGCACAGATACGCGGTATTTT. It specifies CASISSDSTDTRYF.

At least ten counts were recorded for this clonotype. V is TRBV6-9 and J is TRBJ1-3; D uncertain. V was pared by 3 bases and J by 3 bases, with 15 bases between. This CDR3 region has 16 residues. Germline V gene sequence: CDR1 MNHGY, CDR2 SVAAGI. The DNA for the CDR3 is TGTGCCAGCAGTTACCGGAGCCCCTTGGGTGGAAACACCATATATTTT. Its translation is CASSYRSPLGGNTIYF.

This clonotype was seen repeatedly, ten times or more. The chain combines TRBV28 with TRBJ2-7; 7 nucleotides match TRBD1. J gave up 0 bases and V 5 bases, and 7 bases lay outside the gene matches. The CDR3 consists of 15 residues. CDR1 MDHEN and CDR2 SYDVKM come from the germline V gene. DNA of the CDR3: TGTGCCAGCAGTCCCCCGACAGGGCTCTCCTACGAGCAGTACTTC. Amino acids: CASSPPTGLSYEQYF.

The table lists this clonotype with a few counts. V and J are TRBV5-4 and TRBJ1-1, with unresolved D. Looked up from germline, CDR1 is SGHNT and CDR2 is YYREEE (reference sequence). Deletions cut 6 bases from V and 5 bases from J, with 11 bases between. The CDR3 runs 12 residues. CDR3 residues: CASNGVRTEAFF. The CDR3 DNA reads TGTGCCAGCAACGGGGTAAGGACTGAAGCTTTCTTT.

This clonotype was detected many times. This sequence joins TRBV28 and TRBJ2-7, with D possibly TRBD1 on 6 matching bases. This CDR3 is 14 amino acids long. V was cut by 1 base and J by 0 bases, with 7 bases left in between. Germline CDR1 reads MDHEN; CDR2 reads SYDVKM. CDR3 sequence: CASSLSGDSYEQYF. CDR3 DNA sequence: TGTGCCAGCAGTTTATCAGGGGACTCCTACGAGCAGTACTTC.

This clonotype has a single count. A junction end diverges from the germline sequence, so it may reflect a read error. The chain joins TRBV6-1 to TRBJ2-3; no firm D call. The CDR3 spans 14 residues. From germline, CDR1 is MNHNS and CDR2 SASEGT. CDR3 sequence: CASGLSSVTDTQCF. For the CDR3, the DNA is TGTGCCAGCGGCCTGAGCTCTGTCACAGATACGCAGTGTTTT.

This clonotype came up many times. The CDR3 DNA sequence: TGTGCCAGCAGGGGGACCGGCGGGACCTACGAGCAGTACTTC. It is translated as CASRGTGGTYEQYF. The rearrangement links TRBV6-1 to TRBJ2-7; D is possibly TRBD2 (6 bases). Between the trimmed V and J ends, which lost 6 bases and 2 bases, there was a span of 14 bases. The germline CDR1 and CDR2 sequences are MNHNS and SASEGT. The CDR3 length is 14 residues.

The table lists this clonotype with many counts. The J gene is TRBJ2-7, the V gene TRBV7-6; TRBD1 agrees at 9 bases. The germline V gene has CDR1 SGHVS and CDR2 FNYEAQ. V was pared by 0 bases and J by 5 bases, with 5 bases of the junction left unmatched. The CDR3 totals 15 residues. DNA for the CDR3: TGTGCCAGCAGCTTAGCGGGGGACAGGGTGGACGAGCAGTACTTC. Translated, it gives CASSLAGDRVDEQYF.

This clonotype has at least ten counts. The chain joins TRBV2 to TRBJ1-3, with a tentative D call TRBD1 (5 bases). CDR1 is SNHLY and CDR2 is FYNNEI in the germline V gene. V lost 1 base, J lost 0 bases, and 10 bases lay in between. The length of the CDR3 is 16 residues. CDR3 sequence: CASSEGGVNSGNTIYF. CDR3 DNA: TGTGCCAGCAGTGAAGGAGGGGTCAACTCTGGAAACACCATATATTTT.

This clonotype was detected many times. This chain uses TRBV6-5 with TRBJ2-3, with D maybe TRBD2 (5 bases). Germline V CDR1 and CDR2: MNHEY, SVGAGI. The CDR3 covers 18 residues. The germline V and J ends were trimmed by 4 bases and 0 bases, with 20 bases remaining between them. The CDR3 here is CASSFIFEGDGSTDTQYF. CDR3 coding DNA: TGTGCCAGCAGTTTCATCTTTGAGGGAGACGGGAGCACAGATACGCAGTATTTT.

The table lists this clonotype with a few counts. The J gene is TRBJ2-5, the V gene TRBV9; D possibly corresponds to TRBD1 (6 bases). The CDR3 length is 14 residues. Trimming pared 3 bases from V and 3 bases from J, leaving 12 bases between. Germline-derived CDR1 and CDR2 are SGDLS and YYNGEE. For the CDR3, the DNA is TGTGCCAGCAGCGCCCCGGGACAAAAAGAGACCCAGTACTTC. Translating it yields CASSAPGQKETQYF.

The V call is TRBV5-1, the J call TRBJ1-2, with 9 bases lining up with TRBD1. CDR1 is SGHRS and CDR2 is YFSETQ in the germline V gene. This CDR3 has 15 amino acids. V lost 2 bases and J lost 4; bases outside the gene matches: 6. This CDR3 reads CASSLGTGNGYGYTF. In nucleotides, the CDR3 is TGCGCCAGCAGCTTAGGGACAGGGAACGGCTATGGCTACACCTTC.

This clonotype was counted a few times. The J gene is TRBJ2-4, the V gene TRBV2, with 7 bases matching TRBD1. After removal of 6 bases from V and 1 base from J, the junction contained 3 bases not matched to a gene. Germline V gives CDR1 SNHLY, CDR2 FYNNEI. The CDR3 totals 14 residues. CDR3 bases: TGTGCCAGCAGCGAACAGGGGGCCAAAAACATTCAGTACTTC. This codes for CASSEQGAKNIQYF. Variable domain in full (rest from reference TRBV2 and TRBJ2-4): EPEVTQTPSHQVTQMGQEVILRCVPISNHLYFYWYRQILGQKVEFLVSFYNNEISEKSEIFDDQFSVERPDGSNFTLKIRSTKLEDSAMYFCASSEQGAKNIQYFGAGTRLSVL.

In regard to this clonotype: A much larger clone lies one base from this, so it may be a read error. V is TRBV27 and J is TRBJ2-7; TRBD1 might be the D (5 bases). CDR3 length: 13 amino acids. Germline CDR1 reads MNHEY; CDR2 reads SMNVEV (reference sequence). The V and J ends lost 0 bases and 5 bases respectively, with 8 bases between them. CDR3 DNA sequence: TGTGCCAGCAGTTTATCCAGGGTCCACGAGCAGTACGTC. This codes for CASSLSRVHEQYV.

The rearrangement uses TRBV6-9 and TRBJ1-3; possible D gene TRBD1, 6 bases. The germline V gene encodes CDR1 MNHGY and CDR2 SVAAGI. V dropped 3 bases and J dropped 8 bases, with 17 bases sitting between them. This CDR3 contains 15 residues. CDR3: CASSYSKGAGDTIYF. CDR3 DNA sequence: TGTGCCAGCAGTTACTCGAAAGGGGCAGGGGACACCATATATTTT.

This clonotype was found a few times. This chain links TRBV9 with TRBJ2-5, with 11 bases lining up with TRBD2. The CDR3 totals 16 residues. Germline V gene data show CDR1 as SGDLS and CDR2 as YYNGEE. The junction had 12 bases not matched to a gene; V was cut back by 4 bases and J by 7 bases. The CDR3, as DNA: TGTGCCAGCAGCAAGCCCGAGACTAGCGGGAAAGGGACCCAGTACTTC. Its translation: CASSKPETSGKGTQYF.

This clonotype was found a few times. A much larger clone differs from this one at a single base, so this may be a read error. This chain uses TRBV7-2 with TRBJ2-5; 7 positions agree with TRBD1. CDR3 length: 13 residues. V was clipped by 5 bases and J by 7 bases; unmatched bases: 7. In germline, CDR1 is SGHTA, CDR2 FQGNSA. The CDR3: CASSTQRGRTQYF. CDR3 nucleotide sequence: TGTGCCAGCAGCACCCAGAGGGGGCGGACCCAGTACTTC.